This passage covers 15 T cell receptor beta chains from one sample sequenced in a study of T-cell reconstitution after alpha-beta-depleted transplantation in children. This sample's TCRbeta library carried unique molecular identifier barcodes. TCRdb passed the PCR reads through MiXCR, listing each CDR3 protein once. The data contain some 460,000 distinct CDR3 sequences, about 17% of them singletons. The source was PBMCs, mostly from graft donor cells, collected 360 days after TCRalphabeta/CD19-depleted stem cell transplant. Receptors originate from a boy younger than two who had a stem cell transplant for Wiskott-Aldrich syndrome, so the T cells may come from the graft donor.

The chain carries TRBV10-3 and TRBJ2-7; D remains unclear. Looked up from germline, CDR1 is ENHRY and CDR2 is SYGVKD. CDR3 size: 14 residues. V shed 4 bases and J shed 2 bases, with 12 bases lying between them. CDR3 sequence: CAISGPPPPYEQYF. CDR3 sequence (DNA): TGTGCCATCAGTGGACCTCCTCCTCCCTACGAGCAGTACTTC.

This clonotype was seen a handful of times. The gene calls are TRBV20-1 and TRBJ2-7; 7 nucleotides line up with TRBD1. Germline values: CDR1 DFQATT, CDR2 SNEGSKA (reference sequence). This CDR3 spans 14 amino acids. Trimming took 1 base from V and 3 from J; bases not matched to a gene: 6. CDR3 protein: CSARGRQGFYEQYF. The CDR3 nucleotides read TGCAGTGCTAGAGGCAGACAGGGTTTCTACGAGCAGTACTTC.

This clonotype was picked up a small number of times. The chain recombines TRBV7-9 with TRBJ2-5; 9 bases fit TRBD2. V gave up 2 bases and J gave up 4 bases; unmatched junction bases: 8. From germline, CDR1 is SEHNR and CDR2 FQNEAQ (reference sequence). The CDR3 totals 16 residues. CDR3 amino acids: CASSLKLAGLLETQYF. The CDR3 nucleotides read TGTGCCAGCAGCTTAAAACTAGCGGGTTTATTAGAGACCCAGTACTTC.

This clonotype was observed a few times. The rearrangement links TRBV7-9 to TRBJ2-2; perhaps TRBD1 as D (5 bases). CDR1 is SEHNR, CDR2 FQNEAQ, per germline (reference sequence). Trimming left V 4 bases short and J 6 bases short, with 18 bases between. The CDR3 has 16 amino acids. CDR3 nucleotides: TGTGCCAGCAGCTCCTTGGGGCCTATAGGAGCCGGGGAGCTGTTTTTT. It yields the protein CASSSLGPIGAGELFF.

This clonotype has more than one count but fewer than ten. This chain links TRBV29-1 with TRBJ2-3; tentatively, D is TRBD1 (5 bases). The germline V gene encodes CDR1 SQVTM and CDR2 ANQGSEA. The CDR3 totals 13 residues. V was pared by 1 base and J by 5 bases, with 10 bases between. The CDR3 coding sequence is TGCAGCGTTGAAGGGGGCGCAGGAGATACGCAGTATTTT. Its protein product is CSVEGGAGDTQYF.

This rearrangement joins TRBV5-1 to TRBJ1-1; a weak D match, TRBD1 (5 bases). The CDR3 has 14 residues. Trimming pared 4 bases from V and 1 base from J, leaving 11 bases between. Looked up from germline, CDR1 is SGHRS and CDR2 is YFSETQ. CDR3 sequence (DNA): TGCGCCAGCAGCATAGACGGGGGGAACACTGAAGCTTTCTTT. Translated: CASSIDGGNTEAFF.

This clonotype was found many times. The chain carries TRBV5-1 and TRBJ2-1; 12 bases fit TRBD2. CDR1 and CDR2 (germline): SGHRS, YFSETQ. V was clipped by 4 bases and J by 4 bases; unmatched bases: 3. This CDR3 is 15 amino acids long. CDR3 nucleotides: TGCGCCAGCAGCAAGACTAGCGGGGGATACAATGAGCAGTTCTTC. It yields the protein CASSKTSGGYNEQFF.

The sample holds a few counts of this clonotype. J is TRBJ2-3 and V is TRBV6-5; D is undetermined. Trimming pared 1 base from V and 0 bases from J, leaving 8 bases between. CDR1 and CDR2 from the germline V gene are MNHEY and SVGAGI. The CDR3 spans 15 residues. The CDR3 sequence is CASSYLGRSTDTQYF. CDR3 nucleotides: TGTGCCAGCAGTTACTTAGGACGTAGCACAGATACGCAGTATTTT.

The chain is built from TRBV29-1 and TRBJ2-7; D may correspond to TRBD1 or TRBD2 (6 bases each). The germline gives CDR1 SQVTM, CDR2 ANQGSEA. Trimming pared 1 base from V and 1 base from J, leaving 11 bases between. This CDR3 spans 14 amino acids. The CDR3 here is CSVEGGAGSYEQYF. CDR3 DNA sequence: TGCAGCGTTGAAGGGGGGGCGGGGTCCTACGAGCAGTACTTC.

This clonotype has just a few counts. The rearrangement uses TRBV6-2 or TRBV6-3 and TRBJ2-7, with D maybe TRBD1 (6 bases). The CDR3 consists of 14 residues. V was trimmed by 5 bases and J by 2 bases, leaving 13 bases between them. Germline-derived CDR1 and CDR2 are MNHEY and SVGEGT. The chain's CDR3 is CASSNGDKTYEQYF. The CDR3 DNA reads TGTGCCAGCAGTAACGGGGACAAAACCTACGAGCAGTACTTC.

CDR3: CASSDRDRGRNTEAFF. The CDR3 bases are TGTGCCAGCAGTGACCGGGACAGGGGGAGAAACACTGAAGCTTTCTTT. This chain uses TRBV6-2 or TRBV6-3 with TRBJ1-1, with 11 bases aligning to TRBD1. This CDR3 is built from 16 residues. With V trimmed by 5 bases and J by 2 bases, 7 bases remained unmatched. Looked up from germline, CDR1 is MNHEY and CDR2 is SVGEGT.

This clonotype was detected a few times. This chain joins TRBV6-1 and TRBJ2-3; a possible D gene is TRBD2 (6 bases). V was clipped by 8 bases and J by 5 bases, with 17 bases between them. CDR3 size: 14 residues. Germline V gene sequence: CDR1 MNHNS, CDR2 SASEGT. The CDR3 sequence: CASVATGEGDTQYF. Written as DNA, the CDR3 is TGTGCCAGCGTAGCCACGGGAGAGGGAGATACGCAGTATTTT.

This clonotype showed up just a few times. This rearrangement joins TRBV7-2 to TRBJ2-5; TRBD1 is a possible D gene (6 bases). Germline values: CDR1 SGHTA, CDR2 FQGNSA. V dropped 0 bases and J dropped 7 bases, with 12 bases sitting between them. This CDR3 has 14 residues. The CDR3 here is CASSLARGGGTQYF. CDR3 DNA sequence: TGTGCCAGCAGCTTAGCGCGAGGGGGTGGGACCCAGTACTTC.

This clonotype was counted a few times. This rearrangement joins TRBV10-3 to TRBJ2-6, with unresolved D. The V and J ends lost 0 bases and 2 bases respectively, with 5 bases between them. CDR3 size: 15 residues. The V gene's germline CDR1 is ENHRY and CDR2 SYGVKD. CDR3 DNA sequence: TGTGCCATCAGTGAGTCGAATCCTGGGGCCAACGTCCTGACTTTC. Its translation is CAISESNPGANVLTF.

The gene calls are TRBV18 and TRBJ2-3; perhaps TRBD2 as D (5 bases). CDR3 length: 15 residues. The germline V and J ends were trimmed by 2 bases and 4 bases, with 13 bases remaining between them. Germline values: CDR1 KGHSH, CDR2 LQKENI. The CDR3 region is CASSPATSFPDTQYF. CDR3 coding DNA: TGTGCCAGCTCACCAGCTACTAGTTTTCCAGATACGCAGTATTTT.